This note documents a single TCR beta chain sequence. Its target is unknown. Isolated PBMCs totaled at least 7 million in each sample. The data stem from a study of blood T cells in healthy people across ages. Through a sample-barcoded 5' primer and a J-beta primer mix, a second PCR was run for 7 to 11 cycles. TCRdb re-derived calls from the 5' RACE reads in MiXCR, one entry per CDR3 protein. The profile shows 1.5 million or so distinct CDR3 sequences, 35% to 45% of them singletons. The V gene's germline CDR1 is DFQATT and CDR2 SNEGSKA (reference sequence). This CDR3 has 15 amino acids. V shed 1 base and J 3 bases; nucleotides not matched to a gene: 8. General study points: Diversity of TCR beta correlated strongly with naive T cell percentage. Investigators viewed diversity estimates from one million T cells as underestimates, the study reported. Higher diversity, along with more naive CD4+ cells, distinguished long-lived donors from aged donors.

The sequenced material came from blood. The rearrangement uses TRBV20-1 and TRBJ2-5, with 7 bases identical to TRBD2. This TCR was sampled from a woman aged 18-30 years in good health. The CDR3 spells CSARVASGLEETQYF. CDR3 DNA sequence: TGCAGTGCTAGAGTCGCTAGCGGTCTCGAAGAGACCCAGTACTTC.